Listed below are T cell receptor beta chains from one sample, sequenced in a study of Ad26.COV2.S vaccination and SARS-CoV-2 variants. TCRdb's table, derived via immunoSEQ multiplex PCR, lists solely in-frame clones and lacks some. The sample includes about 680,000 clones, roughly 90% of them seen just once. Source: peripheral blood, taken in a trial of Ad26.COV2.S vaccine versus placebo. The receptors come from a person aged 18-60 years who received the Ad26.COV2.S COVID-19 vaccine or a placebo. CDR3s include the opening cysteine and the closing phenylalanine or tryptophan. Fields, in order: CDR3 DNA, CDR3 protein, clone size, V gene, J gene, D gene. The D gene is left open where the match is weak. Size tells how often a clone was seen (once, few, many) or the class of an expanded clone, and some rows leave it out.

TGTGCCAGCAGTCCTAGGACAGGGGGCCTTGGCTACACCTTC	CASSPRTGGLGYTF	few	TRBV6-6	TRBJ1-2	TRBD1
TGCGCCAGCAGCTTGGGCCACCCTCCTGTCGAGCAGTACTTC	CASSLGHPPVEQYF	NA	TRBV5-1	TRBJ2-7	NA
TGTGCCAGTAGCATGGGACAGAACACCGGGGAGCTGTTTTTT	CASSMGQNTGELFF	few	TRBV19	TRBJ2-2	NA
TGTGCCAGCAGCCAAGCGACCAGTCCAACCTACGAGCAGTACTTC	CASSQATSPTYEQYF	NA	TRBV3-1/TRBV3-2	TRBJ2-7	NA
TGCGCCAGCAAACTTCCGGGACAGGGTCTAACCTACGAGCAGTACTTC	CASKLPGQGLTYEQYF	once	TRBV10-2	TRBJ2-7	TRBD1
TGTGCCAGTAGTATACGGCAGGGAGGAGATACGCAGTATTTT	CASSIRQGGDTQYF	NA	TRBV19	TRBJ2-3	NA
TGTGCCAGCACACAGGGACAGGGATTCACAGATACGCAGTATTTT	CASTQGQGFTDTQYF	NA	TRBV6-6	TRBJ2-3	TRBD1
TGTGCCAGCAGCTTAGTTCCAGCGGCCAGCTCCTACGAGCAGTACTTC	CASSLVPAASSYEQYF	NA	TRBV11-2	TRBJ2-7	NA
TGTGCCAGCACGGCTCGCCCATCGGGCGAGCAGTACTTC	CASTARPSGEQYF	few	TRBV6-5	TRBJ2-7	NA
TGTGCCACCAGTGAGGCCGGGGACGGCACTGAAGCTTTCTTT	CATSEAGDGTEAFF	NA	TRBV24-1	TRBJ1-1	NA
TGCGCCAGCAGCCAAGTCCACAGGGGCAAGAACACTGAAGCTTTCTTT	CASSQVHRGKNTEAFF	NA	TRBV4-3	TRBJ1-1	TRBD1
TGCGCCAGCAGCCGTATACTAGCAAGGGAAGAGACCCAGTACTTC	CASSRILAREETQYF	NA	TRBV5-1	TRBJ2-5	NA
TGTGCCAGCAGCTCTCCGGGGACAGCTAATGGCTACACCTTC	CASSSPGTANGYTF	NA	TRBV5-5	TRBJ1-2	TRBD1
TGTGCCAGCTCACCAGGGGCTGAAGCTTTCTTT	CASSPGAEAFF	NA	TRBV18	TRBJ1-1	NA
TGTGCCTGGAGTGGGACAGGGGGGCAGCCCCAGCATTTT	CAWSGTGGQPQHF	NA	TRBV30	TRBJ1-5	TRBD1
TGCGCCAGCACCGTGGGCGTTGCGAACACCGGGGAGCTGTTTTTT	CASTVGVANTGELFF	once	TRBV5-1	TRBJ2-2	NA
TGTGCCTGGAGTGTATGGCGAGGCGCTGAAGCTTTCTTT	CAWSVWRGAEAFF	NA	TRBV30	TRBJ1-1	NA
TGTGCCAGCAGCATGACAAACGGGGAGCTGTTTTTT	CASSMTNGELFF	NA	TRBV12-3/TRBV12-4	TRBJ2-2	NA
TGTGCCAGCAGTGATTCTGGTAGAAACACTGAAGCTTTCTTT	CASSDSGRNTEAFF	NA	TRBV2	TRBJ1-1	NA